Each of the 11 T cell receptor beta chains below was sequenced from the same sample in a study of cytomegalovirus exposure and HLA in healthy donors. Method: immunoSEQ multiplex PCR; TCRdb's copy keeps in-frame clones and lacks some. This table has tens of thousands of clones, roughly nine tenths appearing once. What was sequenced was PBMCs. The receptors here all came from a woman aged 18-29 years in good health and CMV-seronegative.

The rearrangement joins TRBV28 to TRBJ2-7, with a weak D call TRBD2 (6 bases). The CDR3 runs 14 residues. Germline lookup yields CDR1 MDHEN and CDR2 SYDVKM. Trimming left V 3 bases short and J 9 bases short, with 18 bases between. The CDR3 spells CASSLADGGNRQYF. CDR3 DNA sequence: TGTGCCAGCAGTTTGGCCGACGGGGGTAATCGGCAGTACTTC. Using reference TRBV28 and TRBJ2-7 for the parts outside the CDR3, the full variable domain is DVKVTQSSRYLVKRTGEKVFLECVQDMDHENMFWYRQDPGLGLRLIYFSYDVKMKEKGDIPEGYSVSREKKERFSLILESASTNQTSMYLCASSLADGGNRQYFGPGTRLTVT.

About this clone itself: Mismatch with germline at one junction end may stem from a read error. V usage is TRBV2 and J usage is TRBJ2-3; 7 bases are a match to TRBD2. This CDR3 comprises 19 residues. CDR1 is SNHLY, CDR2 FYNNEI, per germline. As DNA, the CDR3 is TGTGCCAGCAGCGAAGATCCCGACCCATGGGGGGGTCGCACAGATACGCAGTATTTT. It codes for CASSEDPDPWGGRTDTQYF.

This clone was detected only a few times. The genes are TRBV4-1 and TRBJ2-6, with D unresolved. The germline V and J ends were trimmed by 4 bases and 0 bases, with 10 bases remaining between them. Looked up from germline, CDR1 is MGHRA and CDR2 is YSYEKL. This CDR3 region has 16 residues. The CDR3 loop reads CASSPHEASGANVLTF. DNA for the CDR3: TGCGCCAGCAGCCCGCATGAGGCCTCTGGGGCCAACGTCCTGACTTTC.

The chain uses TRBV6-5 and TRBJ2-5, with a weak D call TRBD2 (6 bases). Germline V gene data show CDR1 as MNHEY and CDR2 as SVGAGI. CDR3 size: 15 residues. Trimming took off 2 bases at V and 1 base at J, with 11 bases between the two ends. DNA of the CDR3: TGTGCCAGCAGTTACCGTTCTAGCGCCCAAGAGACCCAGTACTTC. This sequence encodes CASSYRSSAQETQYF.

This chain links TRBV10-3 with TRBJ2-6, with 9 bases that match TRBD1. Germline CDR1 and CDR2: ENHRY and SYGVKD. Losses at the gene ends were 7 bases for V and 0 bases for J; bases not matched to a gene: 7. CDR3 size: 17 residues. The CDR3 sequence: CAINRGQENSGANVLTF. The CDR3 bases are TGTGCCATCAACAGGGGGCAGGAAAACTCTGGGGCCAACGTCCTGACTTTC.

Only one count was recorded for this clone. The chain has TRBV18 and TRBJ2-5; possibly TRBD1 for D (5 bases). The V gene lost 3 bases and the J gene lost 7 bases, with 15 bases spanning the gap. The length of the CDR3 is 14 residues. In germline, CDR1 is KGHSH, CDR2 LQKENI. CDR3: CASSPAVGAATQYF. The DNA for the CDR3 is TGTGCCAGCTCACCCGCGGTAGGGGCAGCGACCCAGTACTTC.

This rearrangement joins TRBV7-9 to TRBJ2-3; TRBD2 might be the D (6 bases). The CDR3 sequence is 14 residues long. V lost 5 bases to trimming and J lost 0 bases, with 9 bases between them. The germline V gene encodes CDR1 SEHNR and CDR2 FQNEAQ (reference sequence). The CDR3 region is CASSPGTSTDTQYF. In nucleotides, the CDR3 is TGTGCCAGCAGCCCGGGGACTAGCACAGATACGCAGTATTTT. The whole variable domain, remainder taken from reference TRBV7-9 and TRBJ2-3, is DTGVSQNPRHKITKRGQNVTFRCDPISEHNRLYWYRQTLGQGPEFLTYFQNEAQLEKSRLLSDRFSAERPKGSFSTLEIQRTEQGDSAMYLCASSPGTSTDTQYFGPGTRLTVL.

V gene TRBV7-9 combines with J gene TRBJ1-3; D perhaps matches TRBD1 (5 bases). With 5 bases removed from V and 0 bases from J, the gap between germline ends came to 8 bases. The CDR3 spans 14 residues. CDR1 and CDR2 (germline): SEHNR, FQNEAQ (reference sequence). The DNA of the CDR3 is TGTGCCAGCAGCCGGGGGGGCTCTGGAAACACCATATATTTT. Its protein is CASSRGGSGNTIYF.

The rearrangement uses TRBV10-1 and TRBJ2-7; D not certain. The CDR3 is made up of 13 amino acids. The germline V and J ends were trimmed by 6 bases and 3 bases, with 12 bases remaining between them. CDR1 is WNHNN, CDR2 SYGVQD, per germline (reference sequence). CDR3 DNA sequence: TGCGCCAGCAGGTTCGGCGGAGACTACGAGCAGTACTTC. Translation: CASRFGGDYEQYF.

This clone was recorded once. The gene calls are TRBV27 and TRBJ1-2, with TRBD1 identical over 7 bases. V shed 5 bases and J 4 bases; nucleotides not matched to a gene: 16. Germline V gives CDR1 MNHEY, CDR2 SMNVEV (reference sequence). This CDR3 region has 17 residues. CDR3: CASSNLDTGVNAYGYTF. DNA for the CDR3: TGTGCCAGCAGTAACCTTGATACAGGGGTTAACGCCTATGGCTACACCTTC.

The gene calls are TRBV7-8 and TRBJ1-1; no firm D call. The V and J ends lost 5 bases and 1 base respectively, with 14 bases between them. The CDR3 extends over 15 amino acids. CDR1 and CDR2 (germline): SGHVS, FQNEAQ. The CDR3 DNA reads as TGTGCCAGCAGCCGCTACATCGCAGGGAACACTGAAGCTTTCTTT. Translation: CASSRYIAGNTEAFF. The entire variable domain, with the rest obtained from reference TRBV7-8 and TRBJ1-1, is as follows: GAGVSQSPRYKVAKRGQDVALRCDPISGHVSLFWYQQALGQGPEFLTYFQNEAQLDKSGLPSDRFFAERPEGSVSTLKIQRTQQEDSAVYLCASSRYIAGNTEAFFGQGTRLTVV.